The source of this T cell receptor beta chain is a study of early T cells in non-severe SARS-CoV-2 infection. The library protocol tagged individual cDNA molecules with unique molecular identifiers. Using its own MiXCR run on the 5' RACE reads, TCRdb lists one record per CDR3 protein. The data contain around 52,000 distinct CDR3 sequences, 10% to 15% of them singletons. The CDR3 is 16 residues long. Germline CDR1 reads SGHDT; CDR2 reads YYEEEE. V gave up 4 bases and J gave up 4 bases, with 21 bases separating them. The chain uses TRBV5-6 and TRBJ2-7; TRBD1 might be the D (6 bases). This clonotype was obtained from an adult who was a healthcare worker with PCR-confirmed SARS-CoV-2 infection or an uninfected control (not recorded which). Sequencing was carried out using whole blood. For the CDR3, the DNA is TGTGCCAGCAGCACGTCCCCCCCAGGGGTTGGGTACGAGCAGTACTTC. Its translation is CASSTSPPGVGYEQYF.